This record looks at one T cell receptor (beta chain) sequence and its context. The data were taken from a study of technical replicates of blood from several donors. The repertoire was sequenced with immunoSEQ multiplex PCR; TCRdb's copy has only in-frame clones and lacks some. The sample has tens of thousands of clones; approximately 95% are singletons. Trimming shortened V by 0 bases and J by 4 bases, and 10 bases separated the two germline ends. In germline, CDR1 is SGHTA, CDR2 FQGNSA. The CDR3 length is 14 residues. V is TRBV7-2 and J is TRBJ2-7, with D perhaps TRBD2 (6 bases). The sample comprised T cells isolated from PBMCs. The TCR comes from a human donor in good health. CDR3 protein: CASSLAGTGYEQYF. The CDR3 nucleotides read TGTGCCAGCAGCTTAGCAGGGACTGGATACGAGCAGTACTTC. Supplemented by reference TRBV7-2 and TRBJ2-7, the full variable domain reads GAGVSQSPSNKVTEKGKDVELRCDPISGHTALYWYRQSLGQGLEFLIYFQGNSAPDKSGLPSDRFSAERTGGSVSTLTIQRTQQEDSAVYLCASSLAGTGYEQYFGPGTRLTVT.